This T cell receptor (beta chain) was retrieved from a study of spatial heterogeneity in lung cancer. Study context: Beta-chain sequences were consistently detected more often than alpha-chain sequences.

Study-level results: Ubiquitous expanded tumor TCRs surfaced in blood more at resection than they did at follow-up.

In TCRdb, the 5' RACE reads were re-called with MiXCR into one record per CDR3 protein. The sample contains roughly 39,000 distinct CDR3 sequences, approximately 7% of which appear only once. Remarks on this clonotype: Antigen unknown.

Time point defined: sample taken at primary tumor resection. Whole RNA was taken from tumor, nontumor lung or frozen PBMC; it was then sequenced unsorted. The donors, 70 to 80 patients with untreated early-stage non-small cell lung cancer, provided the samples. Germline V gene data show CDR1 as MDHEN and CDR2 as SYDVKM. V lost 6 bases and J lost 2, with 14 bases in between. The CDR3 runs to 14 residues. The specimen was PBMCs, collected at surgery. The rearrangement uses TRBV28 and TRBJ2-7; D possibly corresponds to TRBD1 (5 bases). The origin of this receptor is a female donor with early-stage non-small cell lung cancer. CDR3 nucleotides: TGTGCCAGCAGAGAAGACAGAAGCCCCTACGAGCAGTACTTC. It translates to CASREDRSPYEQYF.